One T cell receptor (beta chain) is described in this entry. The target antigen is unknown. This entry is derived from a study of T cell clusters in autoimmune cytopenias. Study information: Healthy control donors averaged around 56 years of age, with a median of roughly 62 years.

Multiplex touch-down PCR amplified TRB using TRB-A and TRB-B pools in one tube. TCRdb reprocessed the multiplex PCR reads and stores each CDR3 protein as one record, lacking DNA. Here the sample table reports fewer than 6,500 distinct CDR3 sequences. Study findings and constraints: Clustering suggested that physiological T cell clusters were missing in primary autoimmune cytopenia patients.

Some 38,000 genome equivalents of blood DNA were amplified for TRB. The CDR3 spans 13 residues. The V gene's germline CDR1 is MNHNS and CDR2 SASEGT. This sample also belongs to another study, concerning T cell repertoires in aging, cancer and after chemotherapy. That report adds: Age-matched healthy donors had significantly more diverse, less clonal blood TCR repertoires than untreated cancer patients.

The clonotype was recovered from a human donor in good health. This chain connects TRBV6-1 to TRBJ1-5; the TCRdb D gene call, TRBD1, has no DNA to confirm it. The sample consisted of peripheral blood. The CDR3 reads CASNRGSNQPQHF.